In its sample, the clone carrying this T cell receptor beta chain was seen a few times. These data belong to a study of blood T cell repertoires in COVID-19. There are 16 residues in the CDR3. Trimming took 4 bases from V and 4 from J; bases not matched to a gene: 5. Germline loops: CDR1 SGHDN, CDR2 FVKESK. In the source study's methods: Cell counts per sample came from amplifying reference gene primers. Using immunoSEQ multiplex PCR, the repertoire was profiled, and TCRdb retains in-frame clones only, with some absent. V, J and clone size are taken as reported in that table, and D and trimming were inferred from the DNA itself. The table records roughly 200,000 clones, around four fifths of them present only once.

The gene calls are TRBV14 and TRBJ2-3, with 13 bases aligning to TRBD2. The TCR was taken from a man between 35 and 55 years old with active or convalescent COVID-19. The source material was peripheral blood. The CDR3 is CASSLLGLAGADTQYF. CDR3 DNA sequence: TGTGCCAGCAGCCTGCTTGGACTAGCGGGAGCAGATACGCAGTATTTT.